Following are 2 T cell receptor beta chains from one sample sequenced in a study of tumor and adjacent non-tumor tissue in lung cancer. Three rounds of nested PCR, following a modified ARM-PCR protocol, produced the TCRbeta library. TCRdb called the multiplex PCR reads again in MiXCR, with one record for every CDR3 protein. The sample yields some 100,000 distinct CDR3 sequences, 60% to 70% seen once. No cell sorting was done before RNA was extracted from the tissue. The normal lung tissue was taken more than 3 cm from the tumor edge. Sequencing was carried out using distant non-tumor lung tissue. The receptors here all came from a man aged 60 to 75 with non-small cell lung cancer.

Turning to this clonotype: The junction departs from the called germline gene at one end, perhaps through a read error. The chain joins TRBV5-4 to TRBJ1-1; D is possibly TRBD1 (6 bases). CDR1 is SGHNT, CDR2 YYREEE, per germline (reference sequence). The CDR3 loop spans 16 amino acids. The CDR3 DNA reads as TGTGCCAGCAGCTTGGCTCCGAGACGGAGGGACACTGAGGCTTTCTTT. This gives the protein CASSLAPRRRDTEAFF.

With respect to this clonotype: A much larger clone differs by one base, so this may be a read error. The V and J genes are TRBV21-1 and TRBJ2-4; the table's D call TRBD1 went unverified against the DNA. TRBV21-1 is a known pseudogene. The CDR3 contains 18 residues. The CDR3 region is CASSKLEDRGTEKNIQYF. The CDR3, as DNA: TGTGCCAGCAGCAAGTTAGAAGATAGGGGGACAGAAAAAAACATTCAGTACTTC.